This TCR beta chain was captured in a study of blood T cells in healthy people across ages. At the level of the study: Template-switching capture recovered about one barcoded beta molecule per two T cells.

A second PCR of 7 to 11 cycles used a sample-barcoded 5' primer and a J-beta primer mix. TCRdb ran MiXCR on the 5' RACE reads and lists one entry per CDR3 protein. The sample consists of about 760,000 distinct CDR3 sequences, roughly 25% of them appearing once. This clonotype was recorded many times. The same data also went into a second study, on T cells of mothers and their children. That paper adds: Extracted RNA, in its entirety, went into cDNA synthesis at around 1.5 ug per 15 ul. Detection yielded no persistent microchimeric T cell clones.

The source material was blood. The clonotype was recovered from a boy aged 5-17 years in good health.

CDR3 in amino acids: CASSWDFHNEKLFF. DNA of the CDR3: TGCGCCAGCAGCTGGGACTTTCATAATGAAAAACTGTTTTTT. The chain joins TRBV5-1 to TRBJ1-4; possible D gene TRBD1, 5 bases. V dropped 3 bases and J dropped 4 bases, with 10 bases sitting between them. Germline V gene sequence: CDR1 SGHRS, CDR2 YFSETQ. The CDR3 runs 14 residues.